This T cell receptor beta chain was obtained from a study of blood T cells in healthy people across ages. Using a J-beta primer mix together with a sample-barcoded 5' primer, a second PCR was run for about 7 to 12 cycles. TCRdb called the 5' RACE reads again in MiXCR, with one record for every CDR3 protein. Of 1.5 million to 2 million distinct CDR3 sequences in the sample, 28% were seen once. Study results and limitations: The unsorted PBMCs prevented any conclusive comparison of naive versus antigen-experienced cells. Unknown donor CMV status possibly confounded expanded clonotype changes.

Germline V gene data show CDR1 as SEHNR and CDR2 as FQNEAQ (reference sequence). V dropped 4 bases and J dropped 5; count of bases not matched to a gene: 6. The CDR3 is 15 amino acids. There are a few counts of this clonotype. What it recognizes is unknown. The sequencing input was blood. The receptor was isolated from a woman aged 25 to 39 in good health. The chain links TRBV7-9 to TRBJ1-1, with 11 nucleotides matching TRBD1. In DNA form, the CDR3 reads TGTGCCAGCAGCTCAGGACAGGGGGCGGCGACTGAAGCTTTCTTT. Translation gives CASSSGQGAATEAFF.